Here is one T cell receptor beta chain with its context. J was trimmed by 3 bases and V by 4 bases; bases with no gene match: 7. Per the germline V gene, CDR1 is SGHKS and CDR2 is YYEKEE (reference sequence). The CDR3 covers 15 residues. This sample was taken from a study of Ad26.COV2.S vaccination and SARS-CoV-2 variants. Study background: As a participant in COV1001, the donor was in the Ad26.COV2.S trial arm. Once, or twice with 56 days between doses, Ad26.COV2.S was given intramuscularly.

Here immunoSEQ multiplex PCR was the method, and the copy in TCRdb shows in-frame clones only, minus some. Here the sample spans a few hundred thousand clones, roughly 89% being singletons. Treatment: some 19 received Ad26.COV2.S at low or high dose, single or two shots; five or six received placebo; per-sample allocation not given. Sampling was performed 63 days after the first vaccine or placebo injection. This TCR was sampled from a person aged 18-65 years who received the Ad26.COV2.S COVID-19 vaccine or a placebo. J is TRBJ1-1 and V is TRBV5-5; 9 bases match TRBD1. This material consisted of peripheral blood, taken in a trial of Ad26.COV2.S vaccine versus placebo. The DNA of the CDR3 is TGTGCCAGCAGCAAATACAGGGGGCAGGACACTGAAGCTTTCTTT. It codes for CASSKYRGQDTEAFF.